A single TCR beta chain is shown here with its context. The data were taken from a study of blood T cell repertoires in COVID-19. Turning to the study itself: COVID-19 samples collected from the United States, Italy and Spain covered acute and convalescent phases.

Profiling relied on immunoSEQ multiplex PCR, and the TCRdb table lists in-frame clones only, not all of them. Of approximately 64,000 clones in the sample, approximately 80% were seen once. Material for sequencing was peripheral blood. The TCR sequence derives from a woman aged 70 to 79 with acute or convalescent COVID-19.

This CDR3 reads CASSFGLVNEQFF. CDR3 in DNA: TGTGCCAGCAGTTTCGGACTAGTCAATGAGCAGTTCTTC. V and J are TRBV12-3 or TRBV12-4 and TRBJ2-1; TRBD2 matches at 7 bases. After removal of 3 bases from V and 6 bases from J, the junction contained 2 bases not matched to a gene. The CDR3 is made up of 13 amino acids.